The 31 T cell receptor beta chains presented below share a single source sample, sequenced in a study of blood T cell repertoires in COVID-19. Method: immunoSEQ multiplex PCR; TCRdb's copy keeps in-frame clones and lacks some. The sample has just over 250,000 clones; about 80% are singletons. The sequenced sample was PBMCs or T cells enriched from blood (not recorded which). The receptors shown here come from a man younger than 40 with acute COVID-19.

This clone was recorded a few times. The CDR3 is CASFRQNNQPQHF. CDR3 coding DNA: TGTGCCAGCTTTAGACAGAACAATCAGCCCCAGCATTTT. The chain is built from TRBV28 and TRBJ1-5, with D maybe TRBD1 (5 bases). The V end lost 8 bases, the J end lost 3 bases, and 11 bases lay between the germline ends. Germline CDR1 reads MDHEN; CDR2 reads SYDVKM. CDR3 length equals 13 residues.

Only one count was recorded for this clone. V usage is TRBV24-1 and J usage is TRBJ1-2; D ambiguous. There are 13 residues in the CDR3. Per the germline V gene, CDR1 is KGHDR and CDR2 is SFDVKD. Trimming removed 0 bases from V and 8 bases from J, with 9 bases in between. The CDR3: CATSDLPGNGYTF. The CDR3, as DNA: TGTGCCACCAGTGATTTGCCCGGGAACGGCTACACCTTC.

In DNA form, the CDR3 reads TGTGCCAGCAGCCCATCGGCCCCCAGGGGGACAATATACGAGCAGTACGTC. Protein: CASSPSAPRGTIYEQYV. V and J are TRBV5-6 and TRBJ2-7; the match to TRBD1 covers 7 bases. Trimming took 4 bases from V and 4 from J; bases not matched to a gene: 17. Germline V gene sequence: CDR1 SGHDT, CDR2 YYEEEE. The CDR3 is made up of 17 amino acids.

The chain has TRBV7-3 and TRBJ2-3; 10 nucleotides match TRBD2. CDR3 length: 18 amino acids. The trim removed 5 bases at V and 3 bases at J, leaving 14 bases unmatched. Germline CDR1 SGHTA, CDR2 FQGTGA. The CDR3 protein is CASSHLGAETSGTDTQYF. The CDR3 nucleotides are TGTGCCAGCAGCCACCTCGGGGCCGAGACTAGCGGGACAGATACGCAGTATTTT. Combining the CDR3 with reference TRBV7-3 and TRBJ2-3 gives the whole variable domain GAGVSQTPSNKVTEKGKYVELRCDPISGHTALYWYRQSLGQGPEFLIYFQGTGAADDSGLPNDRFFAVRPEGSVSTLKIQRTERGDSAVYLCASSHLGAETSGTDTQYFGPGTRLTVL.

This rearrangement joins TRBV7-2 to TRBJ2-1; 13 nucleotides match TRBD2. The V gene end was trimmed by 4 bases and the J gene end by 9 bases; junction bases not matched to a gene: 9. This CDR3 is 16 amino acids long. Germline values: CDR1 SGHTA, CDR2 FQGNSA. The CDR3 nucleotides are TGTGCCAGCAGCTCAGGGACTAGCGGGAAGCATGGTGAGCAGTTCTTC. Translated, it gives CASSSGTSGKHGEQFF. Full variable domain (missing parts from reference TRBV7-2 and TRBJ2-1): GAGVSQSPSNKVTEKGKDVELRCDPISGHTALYWYRQSLGQGLEFLIYFQGNSAPDKSGLPSDRFSAERTGGSVSTLTIQRTQQEDSAVYLCASSSGTSGKHGEQFFGPGTRLTVL.

The table lists this clone with a count of one. The junction departs from the called germline gene at one end, perhaps through a read error. The same CDR3 is also encoded by other DNA sequences in this sample. The rearrangement links TRBV5-1 to TRBJ2-3; D may be TRBD1 (5 bases). Germline V CDR1 and CDR2: SGHRS, YFSETQ. This CDR3 region has 15 residues. The CDR3 here is CASSLRGTLTDTQYF. DNA for the CDR3: TGTGCCAGCAGCCTAAGGGGTACCCTCACAGATACGCAGTATTTT. Full variable domain (rest looked up from reference TRBV5-1 and TRBJ2-3): KAGVTQTPRYLIKTRGQQVTLSCSPISGHRSVSWYQQTPGQGLQFLFEYFSETQRNKGNFPGRFSGRQFSNSRSEMNVSTLELGDSALYLCASSLRGTLTDTQYFGPGTRLTVL.

V and J are TRBV4-3 and TRBJ2-3; D unresolved. CDR1 is LGHNA, CDR2 YSLEER, per germline. The CDR3 covers 16 residues. Between the trimmed V and J ends, which lost 0 bases and 0 bases, there was a span of 10 bases. The CDR3 protein is CASSQDGGASTDTQYF. The CDR3 DNA is TGCGCCAGCAGCCAAGACGGCGGCGCTAGCACAGATACGCAGTATTTT.

The rearrangement links TRBV5-1 to TRBJ1-2; weak D call: TRBD1 (6 bases). The V gene's germline CDR1 is SGHRS and CDR2 YFSETQ. V was cut by 3 bases and J by 4 bases, with 13 bases left in between. This CDR3 is 14 amino acids long. CDR3 protein: CASSSGQLFYGYTF. The CDR3 bases are TGCGCCAGCAGCTCCGGACAGCTTTTCTATGGCTACACCTTC.

The rearrangement uses TRBV14 and TRBJ1-1, with D possibly being TRBD1 (5 bases). Germline lookup yields CDR1 SGHDN and CDR2 FVKESK. The V and J ends lost 0 bases and 4 bases respectively, with 15 bases between them. The CDR3 extends over 16 amino acids. The CDR3 nucleotides read TGTGCCAGCAGCCAAGATCGGACACTTCTGGGCACTGAAGCTTTCTTT. This codes for CASSQDRTLLGTEAFF.

V is TRBV24-1 and J is TRBJ1-2; D might be TRBD1 (5 bases). The CDR3 consists of 13 residues. Germline lookup yields CDR1 KGHDR and CDR2 SFDVKD. V lost 2 bases, J lost 6 bases, and 9 bases lay in between. This CDR3 is CATSDWQGNGYTF. The CDR3 DNA follows: TGTGCCACCAGTGATTGGCAGGGCAATGGCTACACCTTC.

The chain carries TRBV4-1 and TRBJ2-3; TRBD2 might be the D (5 bases). Between the trimmed V and J ends, which lost 0 bases and 2 bases, there was a span of 12 bases. CDR3 length equals 16 residues. CDR1 and CDR2 (germline): MGHRA, YSYEKL. The DNA of the CDR3 is TGCGCCAGCAGCCAAGAAGCGGAACGGCTCACAGATACGCAGTATTTT. Its protein product is CASSQEAERLTDTQYF.

The rearrangement uses TRBV18 and TRBJ2-3, with D perhaps matching TRBD2 (5 bases). Germline V lookup: CDR1 KGHSH, CDR2 LQKENI. V was pared by 3 bases and J by 2 bases, with 9 bases between. CDR3 size: 14 residues. DNA for the CDR3: TGTGCCAGCTCACCCGGAGCGGTCACAGATACGCAGTATTTT. As protein: CASSPGAVTDTQYF. The variable domain in full, with the rest retrieved from reference TRBV18 and TRBJ2-3, is NAGVMQNPRHLVRRRGQEARLRCSPMKGHSHVYWYRQLPEEGLKFMVYLQKENIIDESGMPKERFSAEFPKEGPSILRIQQVVRGDSAAYFCASSPGAVTDTQYFGPGTRLTVL.

The V gene is TRBV5-5, the J gene TRBJ2-7; 10 nucleotides agree with TRBD1. V was clipped by 4 bases and J by 7 bases; unmatched bases: 14. CDR3 length equals 16 residues. Germline CDR1 and CDR2: SGHKS and YYEKEE (reference sequence). The CDR3 loop reads CASSLGWDRGSGEQYV. The CDR3 nucleotides are TGTGCCAGCAGCCTGGGGTGGGACAGGGGTTCAGGGGAGCAGTACGTC.

The chain joins TRBV7-2 to TRBJ1-2; possible D gene TRBD1, 6 bases. Deletions cut 1 base from V and 5 bases from J, with 8 bases between. Germline-derived CDR1 and CDR2 are SGHTA and FQGNSA. The CDR3 loop spans 13 amino acids. This CDR3 reads CASSLDGQYGYTF. CDR3 sequence (DNA): TGTGCCAGCAGCTTAGATGGACAGTATGGCTACACCTTC.

The rearrangement links TRBV27 to TRBJ2-5, with 7 nucleotides matching TRBD2. The junction had 12 bases not matched to a gene; V was cut back by 6 bases and J by 2 bases. Germline values: CDR1 MNHEY, CDR2 SMNVEV (reference sequence). This CDR3 is 16 amino acids long. The CDR3 DNA reads as TGTGCCAGCAGCCCCCTGGGGGGGGATCATCAAGAGACCCAGTACTTC. Residues: CASSPLGGDHQETQYF.

The genes are TRBV4-2 and TRBJ2-3, with 10 nucleotides matching TRBD1. The trim removed 7 bases at V and 1 base at J, leaving 5 bases unmatched. Germline V CDR1 and CDR2: LGHNA, YNFKEQ. This CDR3 has 15 amino acids. CDR3 amino acids: CASTGGTGGTDTQYF. CDR3 in DNA: TGTGCCAGCACCGGAGGGACAGGGGGCACAGATACGCAGTATTTT.

The chain recombines TRBV12-2 with TRBJ1-5. TRBV12-2 counts as a pseudogene. The CDR3 has 12 amino acids. This CDR3 is CASRFTVQPQHF. The CDR3 DNA follows: TGTGCAAGTCGCTTTACGGTTCAGCCCCAGCATTTT.

The chain couples TRBV3-1 (or the pseudogene TRBV3-2) to TRBJ2-1, with TRBD1 as a possible D gene (5 bases). Per the germline V gene, CDR1 is LGHDT and CDR2 is YNNKEL (reference sequence). The CDR3 is made up of 11 amino acids. V lost 2 bases to trimming and J lost 10 bases, with 6 bases between them. The CDR3 DNA reads TGTGCCAGCAGCCAAAACAGGGAGCAGTTCTTC. Translating it yields CASSQNREQFF.

The chain recombines TRBV10-1 with TRBJ1-1; D might be TRBD1 (5 bases). This CDR3 is built from 14 residues. Deletions cut 0 bases from V and 4 bases from J, with 9 bases between. Germline values: CDR1 WNHNN, CDR2 SYGVQD (reference sequence). The CDR3 protein is CASSESRGITEAFF. The CDR3 DNA follows: TGCGCCAGCAGTGAGTCAAGGGGTATCACTGAAGCTTTCTTT.

V usage is TRBV13 and J usage is TRBJ1-3; 10 nucleotides align to TRBD1. CDR3 size: 13 residues. V was pared by 3 bases and J by 7 bases, with 0 bases of the junction left unmatched. Germline V lookup: CDR1 PRHDT, CDR2 FYEKMQ (reference sequence). The CDR3 DNA reads as TGTGCCAGCAGCTTGGACAGGGGGAACACCATATATTTT. Protein product: CASSLDRGNTIYF.

The J gene is TRBJ2-7, the V gene TRBV7-9; TRBD1 matches at 7 bases. This CDR3 has 13 residues. Trimming cost V 4 bases and J 5 bases; bases outside gene matches: 5. The V gene's germline CDR1 is SEHNR and CDR2 FQNEAQ (reference sequence). This CDR3 reads CASSSGTVNEQYV. In DNA form, the CDR3 reads TGTGCCAGCAGCTCCGGGACAGTCAACGAGCAGTACGTC.

The rearrangement links TRBV27 to TRBJ2-5, with 13 bases aligning to TRBD2. The V gene's germline CDR1 is MNHEY and CDR2 SMNVEV (reference sequence). The ends lost 6 bases at V and 5 bases at J; junction bases unmatched: 12. The CDR3 runs to 17 residues. This chain's CDR3 is CASSWVLAGGPVETQYF. Written as DNA, the CDR3 is TGTGCCAGCAGCTGGGTACTAGCGGGAGGGCCTGTGGAGACCCAGTACTTC.

The J gene is TRBJ2-5, the V gene TRBV6-2 or TRBV6-3; D possibly corresponds to TRBD2 (6 bases). Germline V CDR1 and CDR2: MNHEY, SVGEGT. There are 15 residues in the CDR3. V was clipped by 5 bases and J by 5 bases, with 18 bases between them. CDR3 in amino acids: CASSPSGLPSETQYF. The CDR3, as DNA: TGTGCCAGCAGTCCCTCGGGACTTCCTTCGGAGACCCAGTACTTC.

This chain joins TRBV6-2 or TRBV6-3 and TRBJ1-6; 7 positions agree with TRBD1. The CDR3 runs to 15 residues. Trimming took 4 bases from V and 5 from J; bases not matched to a gene: 5. From germline, CDR1 is MNHEY and CDR2 SVGEGT. The CDR3 is CASSFWRGHNSPLHF. The CDR3 region has the DNA TGTGCCAGCAGTTTTTGGAGGGGGCATAATTCACCCCTCCACTTT.

The rearrangement joins TRBV4-1 to TRBJ1-1, with 7 nucleotides matching TRBD1. The CDR3 loop spans 14 amino acids. Trimming removed 8 bases from V and 1 base from J; junction bases left unmatched: 7. Germline V gives CDR1 MGHRA, CDR2 YSYEKL. In DNA, the CDR3 is TGCGCCAGCCGACAGGGTGCAGGGAACACTGAAGCTTTCTTT. The encoded protein is CASRQGAGNTEAFF.

The chain carries TRBV5-1 and TRBJ2-3, with D maybe TRBD1 (6 bases). V was shortened by 3 bases and J by 6 bases, with 20 bases between the two germline ends. CDR3 length: 16 residues. Per the germline V gene, CDR1 is SGHRS and CDR2 is YFSETQ. CDR3 in amino acids: CASSYPPGDGGDTQYF. The DNA of the CDR3 is TGCGCCAGCAGCTATCCCCCAGGGGACGGTGGGGATACGCAGTATTTT.

On this clone: One junction end disagrees with the germline gene, perhaps due to a read error. The chain couples TRBV6-1 to TRBJ1-6, with a weak D call TRBD1 (6 bases). The CDR3 runs to 13 residues. Per germline, CDR1 MNHNS and CDR2 SASEGT. CDR3 loop: CASSEAGATILGF. The CDR3, as DNA: TGTGCCAGCAGTGAAGCGGGGGCCACGATTCTCGGCTTT.

Comment on this clone: Other nucleotide sequences from this sample produce the same CDR3. CDR3 DNA sequence: TGTGCCAGCAGTACCGGACAGGGTGGAAACACCATATATTTT. Residues: CASSTGQGGNTIYF. The rearrangement uses TRBV6-5 and TRBJ1-3; TRBD1 agrees at 8 bases. In germline, CDR1 is MNHEY, CDR2 SVGAGI. The CDR3 totals 14 residues. V lost 5 bases to trimming and J lost 3 bases; unmatched junction nucleotides: 3.

This clone was detected a few times. The CDR3 bases are TGTGCCAGCCTCCTCCGGGACACCAATTCACCCCTCCACTTT. It specifies CASLLRDTNSPLHF. The chain couples TRBV28 to TRBJ1-6; possibly TRBD1 for D (6 bases). The CDR3 totals 14 residues. Germline lookup yields CDR1 MDHEN and CDR2 SYDVKM. Trimming shortened V by 8 bases and J by 7 bases, and 15 bases separated the two germline ends.

The rearrangement uses TRBV2 and TRBJ1-6; 7 bases fit TRBD1. This CDR3 region has 17 residues. V was pared by 6 bases and J by 5 bases, with 13 bases of the junction left unmatched. Germline values: CDR1 SNHLY, CDR2 FYNNEI. The CDR3: CASRTNSGQKDNSPLHF. DNA for the CDR3: TGTGCCAGCAGAACCAACTCGGGACAGAAAGATAATTCACCCCTCCACTTT.

V gene TRBV24-1 combines with J gene TRBJ2-5, with TRBD1 as a possible D gene (7 bases). CDR3 length: 15 amino acids. Germline CDR1 KGHDR, CDR2 SFDVKD. With 4 bases removed from V and 5 bases from J, the gap between germline ends came to 16 bases. The CDR3 reads CATSEFRTGGETQYF. DNA for the CDR3: TGTGCCACCAGTGAATTCCGGACAGGAGGGGAGACCCAGTACTTC.